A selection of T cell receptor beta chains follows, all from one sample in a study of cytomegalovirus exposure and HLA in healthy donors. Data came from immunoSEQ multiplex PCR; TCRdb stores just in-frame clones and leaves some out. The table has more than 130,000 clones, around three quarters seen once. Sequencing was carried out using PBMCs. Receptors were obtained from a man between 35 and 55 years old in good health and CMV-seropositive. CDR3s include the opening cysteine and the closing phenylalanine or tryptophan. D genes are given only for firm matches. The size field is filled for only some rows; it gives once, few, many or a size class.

CDR3: CASSIGGNYGYTF; DNA: TGTGCCAGTAGTATTGGGGGGAACTATGGCTACACCTTC; D: -; size: -; V: TRBV19; J: TRBJ1-2
CDR3: CASSVGGQGRSEQYF; DNA: TGTGCCAGCAGCGTGGGGGGACAGGGGAGAAGCGAGCAGTACTTC; D: TRBD1; size: -; V: TRBV9; J: TRBJ2-7
CDR3: CASSRRDRGLSNQPQHF; DNA: TGTGCCAGCAGCCGACGGGACAGGGGACTTAGCAATCAGCCCCAGCATTTT; D: TRBD1; size: -; V: TRBV5-8; J: TRBJ1-5
CDR3: CASKADSRWRYEQYF; DNA: TGTGCCAGCAAAGCGGACAGCCGATGGAGGTACGAGCAGTACTTC; D: -; size: -; V: TRBV6-1; J: TRBJ2-7
CDR3: CASVGQAHQPQHF; DNA: TGTGCCAGCGTTGGACAGGCGCATCAGCCCCAGCATTTT; D: TRBD1; size: -; V: TRBV6-1; J: TRBJ1-5
CDR3: CASRASGSYEQYF; DNA: TGTGCCAGCAGAGCCAGCGGGAGCTACGAGCAGTACTTC; D: TRBD2; size: once; V: TRBV25-1; J: TRBJ2-7
CDR3: CASSTTLTGLGQPQHF; DNA: TGTGCCAGCTCAACAACCTTGACAGGGCTCGGTCAGCCCCAGCATTTT; D: TRBD1; size: -; V: TRBV18; J: TRBJ1-5
CDR3: CATSRGHSGQGFYTDTQYF; DNA: TGTGCCACCAGCAGAGGACATAGTGGACAGGGTTTTTACACAGATACGCAGTATTTT; D: TRBD1; size: -; V: TRBV15; J: TRBJ2-3
CDR3: CASSPAAGVNTGELFF; DNA: TGCGCCAGCAGCCCAGCAGCGGGGGTTAACACCGGGGAGCTGTTTTTT; D: TRBD2; size: -; V: TRBV4-3; J: TRBJ2-2
CDR3: CASRLAAISTDTQYF; DNA: TGTGCCAGTCGCCTAGCGGCAATTAGCACAGATACGCAGTATTTT; D: TRBD2; size: -; V: TRBV6-1; J: TRBJ2-3
CDR3: CASGQQGAGTGELFF; DNA: TGTGCCAGCGGTCAGCAGGGGGCGGGCACCGGGGAGCTGTTTTTT; D: TRBD1; size: -; V: TRBV27; J: TRBJ2-2
CDR3: CASSSTPRASGGATDEQFF; DNA: TGCGCCAGCAGCTCGACCCCTCGGGCTAGCGGGGGGGCGACCGATGAGCAGTTCTTC; D: TRBD2; size: once; V: TRBV5-1; J: TRBJ2-1
CDR3: CAISEKHSYEQYF; DNA: TGTGCCATCAGTGAGAAACACTCCTACGAGCAGTACTTC; D: -; size: -; V: TRBV10-3; J: TRBJ2-7
CDR3: CASSSGGSSGNTIYF; DNA: TGCGCCAGCAGCTCGGGGGGGTCCTCTGGAAACACCATATATTTT; D: -; size: once; V: TRBV5-1; J: TRBJ1-3
CDR3: CASSLALSGRPSQETQYF; DNA: TGTGCCAGCAGCTTAGCGCTAAGCGGGAGACCATCACAAGAGACCCAGTACTTC; D: TRBD2; size: -; V: TRBV7-9; J: TRBJ2-5
CDR3: CASSFLSYEQYF; DNA: TGTGCCAGCAGCTTCCTATCCTACGAGCAGTACTTC; D: -; size: -; V: TRBV11-2; J: TRBJ2-7
CDR3: CSVEAAATDTQYF; DNA: TGCAGCGTTGAAGCTGCAGCGACAGATACGCAGTATTTT; D: -; size: -; V: TRBV29-1; J: TRBJ2-3
CDR3: CASSLDAAKNQPQHF; DNA: TGTGCCAGCAGCTTAGATGCGGCAAAGAATCAGCCCCAGCATTTT; D: -; size: -; V: TRBV11-2; J: TRBJ1-5
CDR3: CASSSSGLTQYF; DNA: TGTGCCAGCAGCTCTTCGGGACTGACTCAGTACTTC; D: -; size: few; V: TRBV11-2; J: TRBJ2-7
CDR3: CASSPYGLAGDRSKQYF; DNA: TGTGCCAGCAGCCCCTATGGACTAGCGGGAGATCGATCGAAACAGTACTTC; D: TRBD2; size: -; V: TRBV13; J: TRBJ2-7
CDR3: CAISPNSAGGPETQYF; DNA: TGTGCCATCAGCCCCAATAGCGCGGGAGGACCGGAGACCCAGTACTTC; D: TRBD2; size: -; V: TRBV10-3; J: TRBJ2-5
CDR3: CASSLEVLTTDTQYF; DNA: TGTGCCAGCAGCTTGGAGGTCTTAACCACAGATACGCAGTATTTT; D: -; size: -; V: TRBV7-9; J: TRBJ2-3
CDR3: CASSMAGTLNTGELFF; DNA: TGTGCCAGTAGTATGGCCGGGACACTGAACACCGGGGAGCTGTTTTTT; D: -; size: once; V: TRBV19; J: TRBJ2-2
CDR3: CASSLYSSATSTDTQYF; DNA: TGTGCCAGCAGCTTATACTCTAGCGCGACGAGCACAGATACGCAGTATTTT; D: -; size: once; V: TRBV7-6; J: TRBJ2-3
CDR3: CASSPPEATEAFF; DNA: TGTGCCAGCTCACCACCGGAGGCCACTGAAGCTTTCTTT; D: -; size: -; V: TRBV18; J: TRBJ1-1
CDR3: CASSESPAGDYGYTF; DNA: TGTGCCAGCAGTGAATCCCCCGCAGGGGACTATGGCTACACCTTC; D: -; size: -; V: TRBV6-1; J: TRBJ1-2
CDR3: CASSQGGGRVRNTEAFF; DNA: TGTGCCAGCAGCCAAGGGGGTGGGAGGGTGCGGAACACTGAAGCTTTCTTT; D: -; size: -; V: TRBV4-2; J: TRBJ1-1
CDR3: CASSEAGGSDGNQPQHF; DNA: TGTGCCAGCAGTGAAGCCGGAGGGTCTGACGGCAATCAGCCCCAGCATTTT; D: -; size: -; V: TRBV6-1; J: TRBJ1-5
CDR3: CASSSLPGQGPAFF; DNA: TGTGCCAGCAGCTCGTTACCGGGACAGGGACCCGCTTTCTTT; D: TRBD1; size: -; V: TRBV7-2; J: TRBJ1-1
CDR3: CSAPFPDTQYF; DNA: TGCAGTGCTCCTTTTCCCGATACGCAGTATTTT; D: -; size: -; V: TRBV20-1; J: TRBJ2-3
CDR3: CASSPSLAASYEQYF; DNA: TGTGCCAGCTCACCGAGCCTAGCGGCATCCTACGAGCAGTACTTC; D: TRBD2; size: -; V: TRBV18; J: TRBJ2-7
CDR3: CATSSLRTGGLYEQYF; DNA: TGTGCCACCAGCAGCCTTAGGACAGGGGGACTATACGAGCAGTACTTC; D: TRBD1; size: -; V: TRBV15; J: TRBJ2-7
CDR3: CASSPLGTSGSRYEQYF; DNA: TGTGCCAGCTCACCCCTAGGGACTAGCGGGAGTCGGTACGAGCAGTACTTC; D: TRBD2; size: -; V: TRBV18; J: TRBJ2-7
CDR3: CASSQDQSGSLTWSTIYF; DNA: TGCGCCAGCAGCCAAGATCAGTCTGGCTCACTCACGTGGAGCACCATATATTTT; D: -; size: few; V: TRBV4-1; J: TRBJ1-3
CDR3: CASSPGDRDYGYTF; DNA: TGTGCCAGTAGTCCGGGGGACAGGGATTATGGCTACACCTTC; D: TRBD1; size: -; V: TRBV19; J: TRBJ1-2
CDR3: CASSLAPGNNEKLFF; DNA: TGTGCCAGCAGCTTAGCCCCGGGTAATAATGAAAAACTGTTTTTT; D: -; size: -; V: TRBV7-9; J: TRBJ1-4
CDR3: CAINQQENTEAFF; DNA: TGTGCCATCAACCAACAGGAGAACACTGAAGCTTTCTTT; D: -; size: -; V: TRBV2; J: TRBJ1-1
CDR3: CASSPTTGGNYGYTF; DNA: TGTGCCAGCAGTCCCACGACAGGGGGCAACTATGGCTACACCTTC; D: TRBD1; size: -; V: TRBV6-5; J: TRBJ1-2
CDR3: CASSPMAGGDEQYF; DNA: TGTGCCAGCAGCCCAATGGCAGGGGGCGACGAGCAGTACTTC; D: TRBD1; size: -; V: TRBV7-2; J: TRBJ2-7
CDR3: CASSLSWGQGVTQYF; DNA: TGTGCCAGCAGCTTATCCTGGGGACAGGGAGTGACCCAGTACTTC; D: TRBD1; size: -; V: TRBV11-3; J: TRBJ2-5
CDR3: CASSYSGRATYEQYF; DNA: TGTGCCAGCAGTTATAGCGGGAGGGCCACCTACGAGCAGTACTTC; D: TRBD2; size: -; V: TRBV5-6; J: TRBJ2-7